Sequencing of this TCR beta chain was carried out in a study of T cell responses to AZD1222 COVID-19 vaccine. The study's findings and limits: Baseline serostatus was positive in only 5 to 7 AZD1222 recipients. CD4 TCRs linked to vaccination spanned spike, dominating at 160-218 and 743-854. Possibly, clonal diversity was underestimated; donors were largely white British and included more females. A rise in Spike-specific TCR breadth and depth followed two AZD1222 doses.

A word on this clone: Its antigen remains unidentified.

CDR3 length: 19 amino acids. J lost 1 base, V lost 0 bases, and 10 bases had no gene match. Germline V gene lookup returns CDR1 SGHVS and CDR2 FNYEAQ. TCRdb keeps only in-frame clones here, not all; method: immunoSEQ multiplex PCR. The sample includes 94,000 or so clones, roughly nine tenths seen only once; the top ten take approximately 1.5%. The sequence was obtained from an adult in good health. Specimen: peripheral blood, collected on day 0 of AZD1222 vaccination. V usage is TRBV7-6 and J usage is TRBJ2-3, with TRBD2 matching 10 bases. In DNA, the CDR3 is TGTGCCAGCAGCTTAGCCGGCAGCGGGGGGGCTTACGGCACAGATACGCAGTATTTT. Protein sequence: CASSLAGSGGAYGTDTQYF.